Detailed here is one T cell receptor beta chain. In the authors' workflow: Amplification from reference gene primers served as the basis for estimated nucleated cell counts. Using immunoSEQ multiplex PCR, the repertoire was profiled, and TCRdb retains in-frame clones only, with some absent. D and trimming come from the DNA, and the V and J calls and clone size come from that table. This sample yields approximately 330,000 clones, of which around 90% are seen a single time; approximately 9.3% belongs to the top ten. This entry is derived from a study of blood T cell repertoires in COVID-19. Turning to the study itself: Samples representing acute and convalescent COVID-19 were sourced from the United States, Italy and Spain.

Deletions cut 0 bases from V and 9 bases from J, with 12 bases between. The CDR3 runs to 14 residues. From germline, CDR1 is SGHAT and CDR2 FQNNGV. Patients from Seattle were sampled longitudinally, starting during active infection. This clonotype originated in a man younger than 40 with COVID-19, enrolled during active disease. Sequenced input: peripheral blood. This chain links TRBV11-2 with TRBJ2-1; maybe TRBD1 (6 bases). The CDR3 DNA sequence: TGTGCCAGCAGCTTAGACAGGGGTACAGGTGAGCAGTTCTTC. It encodes CASSLDRGTGEQFF.